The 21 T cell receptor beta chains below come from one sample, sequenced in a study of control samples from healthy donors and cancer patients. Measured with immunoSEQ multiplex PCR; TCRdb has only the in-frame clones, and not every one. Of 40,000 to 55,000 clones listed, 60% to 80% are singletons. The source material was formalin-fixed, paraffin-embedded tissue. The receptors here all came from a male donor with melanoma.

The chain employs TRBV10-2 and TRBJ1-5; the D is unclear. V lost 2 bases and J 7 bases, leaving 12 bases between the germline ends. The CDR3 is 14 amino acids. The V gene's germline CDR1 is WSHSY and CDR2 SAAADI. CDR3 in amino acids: CASSEAGNWQPQHF. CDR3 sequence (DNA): TGCGCCAGCAGTGAGGCAGGCAATTGGCAGCCCCAGCATTTT.

The CDR3 sequence is CASRAPQETQYF. The CDR3 DNA sequence: TGTGCCAGCAGGGCCCCCCAAGAGACCCAGTACTTC. This sequence joins TRBV28 and TRBJ2-5; D is undetermined. V lost 6 bases and J lost 1, with 6 bases in between. Germline lookup yields CDR1 MDHEN and CDR2 SYDVKM. The CDR3 has 12 amino acids.

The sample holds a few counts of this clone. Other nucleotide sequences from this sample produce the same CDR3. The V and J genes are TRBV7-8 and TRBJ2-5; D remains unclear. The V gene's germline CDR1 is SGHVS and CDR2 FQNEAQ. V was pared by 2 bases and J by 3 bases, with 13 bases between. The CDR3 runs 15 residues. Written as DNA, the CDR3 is TGTGCCAGCAGCTTACTTGACGGAACAAAAGAGACCCAGTACTTC. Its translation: CASSLLDGTKETQYF.

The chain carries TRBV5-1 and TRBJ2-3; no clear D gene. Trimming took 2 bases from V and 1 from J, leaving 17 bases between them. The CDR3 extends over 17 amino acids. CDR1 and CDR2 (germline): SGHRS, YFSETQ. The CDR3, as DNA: TGCGCCAGCAGCTTAAAGGCCTTGGGTGGGGGCACAGATACGCAGTATTTT. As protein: CASSLKALGGGTDTQYF.

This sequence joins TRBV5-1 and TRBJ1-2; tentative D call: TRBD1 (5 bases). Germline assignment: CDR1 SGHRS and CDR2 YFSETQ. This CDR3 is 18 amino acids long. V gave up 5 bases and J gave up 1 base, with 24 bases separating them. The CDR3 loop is CASSFGSGLQPFNYGYTF. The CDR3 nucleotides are TGCGCCAGCAGTTTTGGTTCGGGACTCCAACCTTTTAACTATGGCTACACCTTC.

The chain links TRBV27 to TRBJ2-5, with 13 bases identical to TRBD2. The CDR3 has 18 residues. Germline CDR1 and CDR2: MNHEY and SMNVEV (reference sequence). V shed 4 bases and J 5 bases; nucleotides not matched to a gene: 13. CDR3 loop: CASSSTTSGRRYWETQYF. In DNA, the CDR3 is TGTGCCAGCAGTTCGACGACTAGCGGGAGGAGGTACTGGGAGACCCAGTACTTC.

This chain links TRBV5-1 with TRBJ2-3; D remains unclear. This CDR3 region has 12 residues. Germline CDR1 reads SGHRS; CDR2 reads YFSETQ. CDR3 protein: CVSGPSTDTQYF. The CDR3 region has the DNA TGCGTTAGTGGGCCTAGCACAGATACGCAGTATTTT.

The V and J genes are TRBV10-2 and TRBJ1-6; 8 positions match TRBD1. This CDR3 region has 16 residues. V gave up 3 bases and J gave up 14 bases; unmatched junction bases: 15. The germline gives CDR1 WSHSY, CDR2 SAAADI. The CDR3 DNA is TGCGCCAGCAGTGACTTCGACAGGGGCCAACGACATACCCTCCACTTT. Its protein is CASSDFDRGQRHTLHF.

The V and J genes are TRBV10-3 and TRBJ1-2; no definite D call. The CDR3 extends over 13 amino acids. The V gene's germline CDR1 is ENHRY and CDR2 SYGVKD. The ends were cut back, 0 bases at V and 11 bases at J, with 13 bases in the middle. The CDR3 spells CAISESDPLSYTF. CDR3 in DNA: TGTGCCATCAGTGAGTCTGATCCCCTATCGTACACCTTC.

This chain's CDR3 is CASSLEGQGRTAFF. For the CDR3, the DNA is TGTGCCAGCAGCTTAGAAGGGCAGGGGAGGACAGCTTTCTTT. The chain combines TRBV7-9 with TRBJ1-1, with a weak D call TRBD1 (6 bases). Looked up from germline, CDR1 is SEHNR and CDR2 is FQNEAQ (reference sequence). V lost 1 base to trimming and J lost 10 bases, with 16 bases between them. CDR3 length equals 14 residues.

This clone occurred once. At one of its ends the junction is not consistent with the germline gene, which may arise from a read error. CDR3 DNA: TGTGCCAGCAGCCTAGGGACTAGCGGGAGAGGGGCCCGGGCCCCCTACGAGCAGTACTTC. Translating it yields CASSLGTSGRGARAPYEQYF. The chain is built from TRBV13 and TRBJ2-7; 14 bases are shared with TRBD2. The CDR3 is 20 amino acids. In germline, CDR1 is PRHDT, CDR2 FYEKMQ (reference sequence).

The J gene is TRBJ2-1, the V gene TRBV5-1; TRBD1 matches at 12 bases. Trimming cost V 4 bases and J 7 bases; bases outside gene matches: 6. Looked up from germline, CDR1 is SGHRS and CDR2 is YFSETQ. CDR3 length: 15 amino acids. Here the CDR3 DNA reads TGCGCCAGCAGCGACCCGGGACAGGGGGCAAATGAGCAGTTCTTC. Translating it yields CASSDPGQGANEQFF.

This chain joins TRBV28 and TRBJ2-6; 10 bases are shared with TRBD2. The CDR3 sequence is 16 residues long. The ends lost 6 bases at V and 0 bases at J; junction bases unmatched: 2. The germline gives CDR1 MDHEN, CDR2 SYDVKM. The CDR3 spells CASRLAGSSGANVLTF. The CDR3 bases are TGTGCCAGCAGACTAGCGGGAAGCTCTGGGGCCAACGTCCTGACTTTC.

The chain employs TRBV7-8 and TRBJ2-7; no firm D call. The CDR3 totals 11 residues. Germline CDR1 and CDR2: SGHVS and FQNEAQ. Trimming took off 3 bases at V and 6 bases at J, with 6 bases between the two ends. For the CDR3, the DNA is TGTGCCAGCAGCTTCGCGGTCGAGCAGTACTTC. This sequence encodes CASSFAVEQYF.

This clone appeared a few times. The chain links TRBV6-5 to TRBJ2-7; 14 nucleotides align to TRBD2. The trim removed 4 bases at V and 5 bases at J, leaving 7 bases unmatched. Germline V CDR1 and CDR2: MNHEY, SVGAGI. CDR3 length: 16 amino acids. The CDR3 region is CASSWGLAGASDEQYF. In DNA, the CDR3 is TGTGCCAGCAGTTGGGGACTAGCGGGAGCTAGCGACGAGCAGTACTTC.

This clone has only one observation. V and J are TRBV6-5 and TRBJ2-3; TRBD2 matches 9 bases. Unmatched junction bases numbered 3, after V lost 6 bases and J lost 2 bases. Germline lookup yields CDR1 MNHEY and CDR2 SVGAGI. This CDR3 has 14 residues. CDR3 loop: CASRLAGNTDTQYF. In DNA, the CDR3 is TGTGCCAGCAGGCTAGCGGGAAACACAGATACGCAGTATTTT.

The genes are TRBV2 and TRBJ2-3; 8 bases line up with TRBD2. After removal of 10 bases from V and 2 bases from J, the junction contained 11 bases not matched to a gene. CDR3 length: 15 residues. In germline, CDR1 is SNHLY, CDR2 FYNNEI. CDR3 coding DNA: TGTGCCACCCAGTGGGGCGGGAGGATCACAGATACGCAGTATTTT. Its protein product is CATQWGGRITDTQYF.

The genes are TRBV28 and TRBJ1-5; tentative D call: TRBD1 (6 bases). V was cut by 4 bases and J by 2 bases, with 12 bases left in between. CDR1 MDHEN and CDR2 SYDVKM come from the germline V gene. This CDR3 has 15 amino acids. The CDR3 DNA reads TGTGCCAGCAGTTCAGGGGTTAGGGGCAATCAGCCCCAGCATTTT. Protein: CASSSGVRGNQPQHF.

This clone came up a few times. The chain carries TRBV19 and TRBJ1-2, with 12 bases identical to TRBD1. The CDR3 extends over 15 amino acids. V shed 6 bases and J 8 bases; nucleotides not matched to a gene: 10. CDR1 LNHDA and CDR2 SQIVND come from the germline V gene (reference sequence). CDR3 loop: CASSPEGTGGRGYTF. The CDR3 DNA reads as TGTGCCAGTAGCCCAGAGGGGACAGGGGGCCGAGGCTACACCTTC.

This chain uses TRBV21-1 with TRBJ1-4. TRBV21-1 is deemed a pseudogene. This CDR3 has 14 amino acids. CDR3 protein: CASSKVSTNEKLFF. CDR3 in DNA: TGTGCCAGCAGCAAGGTCAGCACGAATGAAAAACTGTTTTTT.

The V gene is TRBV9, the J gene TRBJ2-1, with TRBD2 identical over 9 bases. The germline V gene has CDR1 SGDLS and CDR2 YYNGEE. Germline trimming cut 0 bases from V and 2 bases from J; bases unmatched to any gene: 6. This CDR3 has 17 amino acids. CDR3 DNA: TGTGCCAGCAGCGTAGATGGGCGGGAGGGGACCTACAATGAGCAGTTCTTC. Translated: CASSVDGREGTYNEQFF.